Listed below are T cell receptor beta chains from one sample, sequenced in a study of shared clonotypes between healthy human individuals. Measured with immunoSEQ multiplex PCR; TCRdb has only the in-frame clones, and not every one. The table records about 2.1 million clones, approximately 92% of them present only once. Sample: naive CD8+ T cells from PBMCs. These receptors were taken from a man between 18 and 35 years old in good health. Some clones in this sample may be carry-over from other donors' samples. CDR3s include the opening cysteine and the closing phenylalanine or tryptophan. The order of the fields is CDR3 protein, CDR3 DNA, V gene, J gene, D gene, clone size, CDR3 length. The D gene is left open where the match is weak. The size entry is marked missing in some rows and otherwise reads once, few, many or a size class.

cdr3_aa: CASSADSTEAFF; cdr3_nt: TGTGCCAGCAGCGCTGACTCCACTGAAGCTTTCTTT; v_call: TRBV5-8; j_call: TRBJ1-1; d_call: -; clone_size: -; cdr3_length: 12
cdr3_aa: CSVLGPGQGYGNTIYF; cdr3_nt: TGCAGCGTCCTAGGACCGGGACAGGGTTATGGAAACACCATATATTTT; v_call: TRBV29-1; j_call: TRBJ1-3; d_call: TRBD1; clone_size: -; cdr3_length: 16
cdr3_aa: CASIENPGLAGTQYF; cdr3_nt: TGTGCCAGCATAGAGAATCCGGGACTAGCGGGGACACAGTACTTC; v_call: TRBV28; j_call: TRBJ2-7; d_call: TRBD2; clone_size: -; cdr3_length: 15
cdr3_aa: CASSPGTWDQPQHF; cdr3_nt: TGTGCCAGCAGCCCCGGGACTTGGGATCAGCCCCAGCATTTT; v_call: TRBV14; j_call: TRBJ1-5; d_call: -; clone_size: -; cdr3_length: 14
cdr3_aa: CASRTSGRTTDTQYF; cdr3_nt: TGTGCCAGCAGGACTAGCGGGAGGACCACAGATACGCAGTATTTT; v_call: TRBV2; j_call: TRBJ2-3; d_call: TRBD2; clone_size: once; cdr3_length: 15
cdr3_aa: CASSQDGRDYEQYF; cdr3_nt: TGCGCCAGCAGCCAAGATGGGAGGGACTACGAGCAGTACTTC; v_call: TRBV4-1; j_call: TRBJ2-7; d_call: TRBD2; clone_size: -; cdr3_length: 14
cdr3_aa: CASSQDHGRRGAGELFF; cdr3_nt: TGCGCCAGCAGCCAAGATCACGGCAGACGGGGGGCCGGGGAGCTGTTTTTT; v_call: TRBV4-3; j_call: TRBJ2-2; d_call: TRBD2; clone_size: -; cdr3_length: 17
cdr3_aa: CASSAGVPDTQYF; cdr3_nt: TGTGCCAGCAGCGCGGGGGTACCAGATACGCAGTATTTT; v_call: TRBV27; j_call: TRBJ2-3; d_call: TRBD2; clone_size: -; cdr3_length: 13
cdr3_aa: CATGFGGDGYTF; cdr3_nt: TGTGCCACCGGATTCGGGGGAGACGGCTACACCTTC; v_call: TRBV6-5; j_call: TRBJ1-2; d_call: -; clone_size: -; cdr3_length: 12
cdr3_aa: CASRGGTEAFF; cdr3_nt: TGTGCCAGCAGGGGAGGGACTGAAGCTTTCTTT; v_call: TRBV6-6; j_call: TRBJ1-1; d_call: -; clone_size: -; cdr3_length: 11
cdr3_aa: CASSLIGDEQYF; cdr3_nt: TGTGCCAGCAGTTTAATCGGCGACGAGCAGTACTTC; v_call: TRBV27; j_call: TRBJ2-7; d_call: -; clone_size: -; cdr3_length: 12
cdr3_aa: CASSELAGGPSGGNIQYF; cdr3_nt: TGTGCCAGCAGTGAATTGGCGGGAGGACCCTCTGGAGGAAACATTCAGTACTTC; v_call: TRBV6-1; j_call: TRBJ2-4; d_call: TRBD2; clone_size: -; cdr3_length: 18
cdr3_aa: CASAPWTGGWEQYF; cdr3_nt: TGTGCCAGCGCGCCTTGGACAGGGGGATGGGAGCAGTACTTC; v_call: TRBV7-8; j_call: TRBJ2-7; d_call: TRBD1; clone_size: -; cdr3_length: 14
cdr3_aa: CASSLFSGSSYNEQFF; cdr3_nt: TGTGCCAGCAGTTTGTTTAGCGGAAGCTCCTACAATGAGCAGTTCTTC; v_call: TRBV27; j_call: TRBJ2-1; d_call: -; clone_size: -; cdr3_length: 16
cdr3_aa: CAISDRGGTEAFF; cdr3_nt: TGTGCCATCAGTGACAGGGGAGGCACTGAAGCTTTCTTT; v_call: TRBV10-3; j_call: TRBJ1-1; d_call: -; clone_size: once; cdr3_length: 13
cdr3_aa: CASTQEGNSYNEQFF; cdr3_nt: TGTGCCAGCACCCAGGAGGGGAACTCCTACAATGAGCAGTTCTTC; v_call: TRBV9; j_call: TRBJ2-1; d_call: -; clone_size: -; cdr3_length: 15
cdr3_aa: CASKKGRGYTF; cdr3_nt: TGTGCCAGCAAAAAGGGGCGGGGCTACACCTTC; v_call: TRBV13; j_call: TRBJ1-2; d_call: -; clone_size: -; cdr3_length: 11
cdr3_aa: CSVEDSLHRNEQFF; cdr3_nt: TGCAGCGTTGAAGATTCACTCCATCGCAATGAGCAGTTCTTC; v_call: TRBV29-1; j_call: TRBJ2-1; d_call: -; clone_size: -; cdr3_length: 14
cdr3_aa: CASSQPWAESEQFF; cdr3_nt: TGTGCCAGCAGCCAACCATGGGCTGAAAGTGAGCAGTTCTTC; v_call: TRBV14; j_call: TRBJ2-1; d_call: -; clone_size: -; cdr3_length: 14
cdr3_aa: CASSIRFEYYGYTF; cdr3_nt: TGTGCCAGCAGTATCCGTTTCGAGTACTATGGCTACACCTTC; v_call: TRBV2; j_call: TRBJ1-2; d_call: -; clone_size: once; cdr3_length: 14
cdr3_aa: CASSVGGSFSGNTIYF; cdr3_nt: TGTGCCAGCAGCGTGGGGGGATCTTTCTCTGGAAACACCATATATTTT; v_call: TRBV9; j_call: TRBJ1-3; d_call: -; clone_size: -; cdr3_length: 16
cdr3_aa: CASSGNSGGADTQYF; cdr3_nt: TGTGCCAGCAGCGGTAATTCGGGAGGGGCAGATACGCAGTATTTT; v_call: TRBV9; j_call: TRBJ2-3; d_call: TRBD2; clone_size: -; cdr3_length: 15
cdr3_aa: CATSRDKDYTGELFF; cdr3_nt: TGTGCCACCAGCAGAGATAAAGACTACACCGGGGAGCTGTTTTTT; v_call: TRBV15; j_call: TRBJ2-2; d_call: -; clone_size: -; cdr3_length: 15
cdr3_aa: CASSLRLGEQFF; cdr3_nt: TGTGCCAGCAGTTTACGTTTAGGTGAGCAGTTCTTC; v_call: TRBV27; j_call: TRBJ2-1; d_call: -; clone_size: -; cdr3_length: 12